Following are 19 T cell receptor beta chains from one sample sequenced in a study of blood T cell repertoires in COVID-19. Libraries were prepared by immunoSEQ multiplex PCR; TCRdb keeps only in-frame clonotypes and omits some of them. Among over 100,000 clones, roughly 87% were seen once, and the ten largest hold under 2.5%. Material for sequencing was peripheral blood. Receptors were obtained from a man aged 50-60 years with active COVID-19.

This clone is a singleton in its sample. CDR3 bases: TGCGCCAGCAGCTTGGGACTAAGCGGGGTGGCAGAGACCCAGTACTTC. It encodes CASSLGLSGVAETQYF. The chain employs TRBV5-1 and TRBJ2-5, with 7 bases lining up with TRBD2. The V gene end was trimmed by 0 bases and the J gene end by 4 bases; junction bases not matched to a gene: 9. Germline CDR1 SGHRS, CDR2 YFSETQ. The length of the CDR3 is 16 residues.

This chain links TRBV6-5 with TRBJ1-1; the D gene is possibly TRBD1 (5 bases). The ends were cut back, 0 bases at V and 4 bases at J, with 9 bases in the middle. Germline V gene lookup returns CDR1 MNHEY and CDR2 SVGAGI. The CDR3 runs 14 residues. CDR3 sequence reads: CASSYSSQGTEAFF. The CDR3 nucleotides are TGTGCCAGCAGTTACTCGAGTCAGGGCACTGAAGCTTTCTTT.

The CDR3 loop is CASSLGGFSGNTIYF. CDR3 nucleotides: TGTGCCAGCAGCTTAGGCGGTTTCTCTGGAAACACCATATATTTT. The chain is built from TRBV7-2 and TRBJ1-3; no definite D call. V was pared by 1 base and J by 0 bases, with 7 bases between. CDR3 length: 15 residues. Germline V lookup: CDR1 SGHTA, CDR2 FQGNSA.

The chain uses TRBV6-4 and TRBJ2-1, with a tentative D call TRBD2 (6 bases). The CDR3 loop spans 13 amino acids. The ends were cut back, 4 bases at V and 13 bases at J, with 17 bases in the middle. The germline V gene encodes CDR1 MRHNA and CDR2 SNTAGT. CDR3 in amino acids: CASSGSLGLQQFF. The CDR3 DNA sequence: TGTGCCAGCAGTGGTAGCCTCGGACTACAACAGTTCTTC.

This chain joins TRBV5-6 and TRBJ2-5, with TRBD2 as a possible D gene (5 bases). Germline lookup yields CDR1 SGHDT and CDR2 YYEEEE. CDR3 size: 13 residues. V lost 1 base, J lost 6 bases, and 10 bases lay in between. This CDR3 is CASSLRPGKTQYF. Written as DNA, the CDR3 is TGTGCCAGCAGCTTGCGACCCGGGAAGACCCAGTACTTC.

This clone has just one count. The J gene is TRBJ1-6, the V gene TRBV5-4; D is possibly TRBD1 (6 bases). Germline CDR1 SGHNT, CDR2 YYREEE (reference sequence). The CDR3 is 13 amino acids. Trimming stripped 4 bases from V and 4 bases from J, with 6 bases between. The CDR3 DNA reads as TGTGCCAGCAGCACAGGGTATAATTCACCCCTCCACTTT. It encodes CASSTGYNSPLHF.

The chain uses TRBV4-2 and TRBJ1-1; tentative D call: TRBD1 (6 bases). From germline, CDR1 is LGHNA and CDR2 YNFKEQ. The CDR3 consists of 15 residues. Trimming shortened V by 1 base and J by 3 bases, and 12 bases separated the two germline ends. CDR3 amino acids: CASSQGTGMDTEAFF. In DNA, the CDR3 is TGTGCCAGCAGCCAAGGAACAGGGATGGACACTGAAGCTTTCTTT.

The chain has TRBV7-6 and TRBJ2-2, with D tentatively TRBD2 (6 bases). V lost 1 base to trimming and J lost 5 bases, with 17 bases between them. Germline CDR1 and CDR2: SGHVS and FNYEAQ. The CDR3 length is 17 residues. The CDR3 nucleotides read TGTGCCAGCAGCTTAGAAGGCTCCGGGGGAGGTACCGGGGAGCTGTTTTTT. This gives the protein CASSLEGSGGGTGELFF.

The chain joins TRBV3-1 (or the pseudogene TRBV3-2) to TRBJ2-5, with 13 positions matching TRBD2. The ends lost 4 bases at V and 1 base at J; junction bases unmatched: 3. CDR3 length equals 16 residues. The germline gives CDR1 LGHDT, CDR2 YNNKEL (reference sequence). In DNA form, the CDR3 reads TGTGCCAGCAGCCCTTGGACTAGCGGGAGCCAAGAGACCCAGTACTTC. Its translation: CASSPWTSGSQETQYF.

The genes are TRBV7-2 and TRBJ2-5; 8 bases line up with TRBD1. The CDR3 has 14 amino acids. Germline CDR1 and CDR2: SGHTA and FQGNSA. The junction had 3 bases not matched to a gene; V was cut back by 3 bases and J by 3 bases. In nucleotides, the CDR3 is TGTGCCAGCAGCTTTGACAGGGGAAAAGAGACCCAGTACTTC. This encodes CASSFDRGKETQYF.

The J gene is TRBJ1-5, the V gene TRBV10-3; 9 bases align to TRBD1. Germline CDR1 is ENHRY and CDR2 is SYGVKD. After removal of 4 bases from V and 6 bases from J, the junction contained 7 bases not matched to a gene. This CDR3 has 15 residues. This CDR3 is CAISGTGEGSQPQHF. The CDR3 nucleotides are TGTGCCATCAGTGGGACAGGGGAAGGAAGTCAGCCCCAGCATTTT.

This chain joins TRBV19 and TRBJ2-3; 9 nucleotides match TRBD2. This CDR3 spans 15 amino acids. V trimming: 6 bases; J trimming: 5 bases; junction bases outside the gene matches: 9. Germline lookup yields CDR1 LNHDA and CDR2 SQIVND (reference sequence). Written as DNA, the CDR3 is TGTGCCAGTAGCTCTGGAGCGGGGGGTGGAGATACGCAGTATTTT. Encoded protein: CASSSGAGGGDTQYF.

The CDR3 sequence: CASSPQGPTNTEAFF. The CDR3 bases are TGTGCCAGCTCACCACAGGGGCCTACGAACACTGAAGCTTTCTTT. The chain employs TRBV18 and TRBJ1-1; TRBD1 might be the D (5 bases). V shed 1 base and J shed 1 base, with 10 bases lying between them. CDR3 length: 15 amino acids. Germline CDR1 is KGHSH and CDR2 is LQKENI.

The chain joins TRBV19 to TRBJ2-7; TRBD2 matches 9 bases. CDR1 and CDR2 from the germline V gene are LNHDA and SQIVND (reference sequence). The CDR3 loop spans 14 amino acids. V gave up 3 bases and J gave up 3 bases; unmatched junction bases: 3. The CDR3 DNA reads TGTGCCAGTAGTATCGCTAGCGGGAACTACGAGCAGTACTTC. Amino acids: CASSIASGNYEQYF.

The chain joins TRBV7-4 to TRBJ2-1; D is possibly TRBD2 (6 bases). CDR1 is SGHVT and CDR2 is SQSDAQ in the germline V gene. V was clipped by 2 bases and J by 0 bases, with 17 bases between them. The CDR3 runs 18 residues. The CDR3 here is CASSLNWISGYSYNEQFF. The CDR3 DNA is TGTGCCAGCAGCTTAAATTGGATTAGCGGATACTCCTACAATGAGCAGTTCTTC.

The chain is built from TRBV7-8 and TRBJ2-7, with TRBD2 matching 11 bases. V dropped 7 bases and J dropped 2; count of bases not matched to a gene: 13. This CDR3 has 17 amino acids. Germline loops: CDR1 SGHVS, CDR2 FQNEAQ. CDR3 nucleotide sequence: TGTGCCAGCACCCGACTAGCGGGACCCGCAGAAGCCTACGAGCAGTACTTC. Translating it yields CASTRLAGPAEAYEQYF.

The rearrangement uses TRBV9 and TRBJ2-2; TRBD2 matches at 7 bases. The CDR3 has 16 residues. The V and J ends lost 0 bases and 0 bases, in that order; junction bases with no gene match: 2. Germline assignment: CDR1 SGDLS and CDR2 YYNGEE. Here the CDR3 reads CASSVEAGSNTGELFF. The CDR3 DNA follows: TGTGCCAGCAGCGTAGAAGCGGGATCGAACACCGGGGAGCTGTTTTTT.

Only one count was recorded for this clone. The chain employs TRBV6-5 and TRBJ2-3; TRBD1 aligns across 8 bases. The germline V gene has CDR1 MNHEY and CDR2 SVGAGI. V lost 6 bases, J lost 5 bases, and 7 bases stayed unmatched. The CDR3 sequence is 14 residues long. The CDR3 coding sequence is TGTGCCAGCAGAGTCACAGGGGGTAGAGATACGCAGTATTTT. Its protein product is CASRVTGGRDTQYF.

The chain links TRBV18 to TRBJ1-4; 7 bases align to TRBD1. The germline V gene has CDR1 KGHSH and CDR2 LQKENI. The trim removed 2 bases at V and 5 bases at J, leaving 14 bases unmatched. The CDR3 is made up of 18 amino acids. The CDR3 DNA sequence: TGTGCCAGCTCACCAATTCACCCGGTCGGGACAGTAAATGAAAAACTGTTTTTT. Protein sequence: CASSPIHPVGTVNEKLFF.